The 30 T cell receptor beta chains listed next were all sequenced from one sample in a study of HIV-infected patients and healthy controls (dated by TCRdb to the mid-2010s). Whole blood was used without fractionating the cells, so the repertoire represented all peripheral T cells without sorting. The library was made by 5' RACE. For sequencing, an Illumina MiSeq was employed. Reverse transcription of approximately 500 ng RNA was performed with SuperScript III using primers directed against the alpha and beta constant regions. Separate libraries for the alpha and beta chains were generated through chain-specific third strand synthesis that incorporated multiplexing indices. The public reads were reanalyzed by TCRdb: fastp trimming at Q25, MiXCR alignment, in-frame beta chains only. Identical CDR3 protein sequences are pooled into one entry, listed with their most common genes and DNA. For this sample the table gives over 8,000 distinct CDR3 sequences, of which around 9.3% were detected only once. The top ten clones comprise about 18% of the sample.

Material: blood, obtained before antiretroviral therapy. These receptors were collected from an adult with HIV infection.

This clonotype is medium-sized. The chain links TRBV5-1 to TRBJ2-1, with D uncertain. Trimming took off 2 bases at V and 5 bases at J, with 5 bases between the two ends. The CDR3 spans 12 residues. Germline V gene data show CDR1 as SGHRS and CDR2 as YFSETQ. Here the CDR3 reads CASSFTDNEQFF. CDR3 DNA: TGCGCCAGCAGCTTCACAGACAATGAGCAGTTCTTC.

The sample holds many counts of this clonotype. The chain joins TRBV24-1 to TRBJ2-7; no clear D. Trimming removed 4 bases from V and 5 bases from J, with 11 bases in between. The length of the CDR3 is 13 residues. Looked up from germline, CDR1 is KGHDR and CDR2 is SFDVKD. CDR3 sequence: CATSDGRRDEQYF. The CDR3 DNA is TGTGCCACCAGTGACGGAAGACGGGACGAGCAGTACTTC.

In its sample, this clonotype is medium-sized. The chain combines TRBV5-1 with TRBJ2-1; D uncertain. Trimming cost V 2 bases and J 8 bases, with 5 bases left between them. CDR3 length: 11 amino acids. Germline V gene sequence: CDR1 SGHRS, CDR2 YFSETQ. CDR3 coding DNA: TGCGCCAGCAGCTTAAGGGATGAGCAGTTCTTC. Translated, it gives CASSLRDEQFF.

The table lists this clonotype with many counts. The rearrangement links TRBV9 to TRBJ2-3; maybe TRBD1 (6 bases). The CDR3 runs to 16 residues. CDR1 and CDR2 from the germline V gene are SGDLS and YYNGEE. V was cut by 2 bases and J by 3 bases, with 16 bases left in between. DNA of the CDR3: TGTGCCAGCAGCGTGAGCACAGGGTTCCCGACAGATACGCAGTATTTT. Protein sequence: CASSVSTGFPTDTQYF.

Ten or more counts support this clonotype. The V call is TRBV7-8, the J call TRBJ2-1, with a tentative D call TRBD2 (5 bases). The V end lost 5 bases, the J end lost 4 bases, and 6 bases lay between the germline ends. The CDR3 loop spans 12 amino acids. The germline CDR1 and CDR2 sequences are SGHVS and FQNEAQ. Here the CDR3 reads CASSRDYNEQFF. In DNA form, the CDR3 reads TGTGCCAGCAGCCGGGATTACAATGAGCAGTTCTTC.

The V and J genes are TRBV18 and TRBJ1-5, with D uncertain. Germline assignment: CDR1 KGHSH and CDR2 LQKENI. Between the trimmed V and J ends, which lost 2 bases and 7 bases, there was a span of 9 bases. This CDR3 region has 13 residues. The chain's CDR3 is CASSPGVSQPQHF. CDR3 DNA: TGTGCCAGCTCACCAGGGGTTTCACAGCCCCAGCATTTT.

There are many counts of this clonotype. The CDR3 nucleotides read TGTGCCAGCAGCGCCCAGGGGGTCTCCTACGAGCAGTACTTC. The encoded protein is CASSAQGVSYEQYF. The chain combines TRBV7-2 with TRBJ2-7, with 7 bases matching TRBD1. V gave up 5 bases and J gave up 0 bases; unmatched junction bases: 4. Looked up from germline, CDR1 is SGHTA and CDR2 is FQGNSA. This CDR3 spans 14 amino acids. The full variable domain, completed using reference TRBV7-2 and TRBJ2-7, is GAGVSQSPSNKVTEKGKDVELRCDPISGHTALYWYRQSLGQGLEFLIYFQGNSAPDKSGLPSDRFSAERTGGSVSTLTIQRTQQEDSAVYLCASSAQGVSYEQYFGPGTRLTVT.

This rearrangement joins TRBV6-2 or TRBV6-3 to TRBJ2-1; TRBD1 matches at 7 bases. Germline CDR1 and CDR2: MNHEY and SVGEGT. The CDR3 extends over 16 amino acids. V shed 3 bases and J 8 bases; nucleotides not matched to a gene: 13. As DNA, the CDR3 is TGTGCCAGCAGTTATCCCTTGACAGGGCCGGTGGATGAGCAGTTCTTC. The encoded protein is CASSYPLTGPVDEQFF.

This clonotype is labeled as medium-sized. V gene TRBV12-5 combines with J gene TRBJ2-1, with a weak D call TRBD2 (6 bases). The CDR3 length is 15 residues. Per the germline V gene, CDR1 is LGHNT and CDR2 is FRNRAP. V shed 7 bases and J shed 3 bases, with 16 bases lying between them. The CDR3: CASAPTAGRYNEQFF. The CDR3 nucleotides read TGTGCTAGTGCCCCAACGGCGGGACGCTACAATGAGCAGTTCTTC. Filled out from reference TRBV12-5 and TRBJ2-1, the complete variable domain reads DARVTQTPRHKVTEMGQEVTMRCQPILGHNTVFWYRQTMMQGLELLAYFRNRAPLDDSGMPKDRFSAEMPDATLATLKIQPSEPRDSAVYFCASAPTAGRYNEQFFGPGTRLTVL.

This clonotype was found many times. CDR3 loop: CASSRWDEAFF. The CDR3 coding sequence is TGTGCCAGTAGTAGATGGGATGAAGCTTTCTTT. The chain recombines TRBV19 with TRBJ1-1; D ambiguous. From germline, CDR1 is LNHDA and CDR2 SQIVND (reference sequence). V was cut by 4 bases and J by 7 bases, with 7 bases left in between. The CDR3 runs 11 residues.

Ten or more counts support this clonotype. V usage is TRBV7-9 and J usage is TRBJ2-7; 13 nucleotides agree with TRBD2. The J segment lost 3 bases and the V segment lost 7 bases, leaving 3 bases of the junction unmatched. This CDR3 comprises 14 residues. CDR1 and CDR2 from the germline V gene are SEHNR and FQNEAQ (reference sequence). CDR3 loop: CASTTSGGDYEQYF. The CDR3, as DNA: TGTGCCAGCACCACTAGCGGGGGGGACTACGAGCAGTACTTC.

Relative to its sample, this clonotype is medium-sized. In DNA form, the CDR3 reads TGCGCCAGCAGTGAGTCCACAGGGGACACCTACAATGAGCAGTTCTTC. Translated: CASSESTGDTYNEQFF. The genes are TRBV10-2 and TRBJ2-1; 7 bases match TRBD1. The ends lost 0 bases at V and 2 bases at J; junction bases unmatched: 4. CDR3 length: 16 amino acids. Looked up from germline, CDR1 is WSHSY and CDR2 is SAAADI.

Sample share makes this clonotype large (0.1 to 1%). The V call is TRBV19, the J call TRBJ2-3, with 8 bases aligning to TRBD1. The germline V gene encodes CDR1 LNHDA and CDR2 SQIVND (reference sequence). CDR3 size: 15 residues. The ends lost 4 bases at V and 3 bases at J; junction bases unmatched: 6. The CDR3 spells CASSTRDRFTDTQYF. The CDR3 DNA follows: TGTGCCAGTAGTACACGGGACAGGTTTACAGATACGCAGTATTTT.

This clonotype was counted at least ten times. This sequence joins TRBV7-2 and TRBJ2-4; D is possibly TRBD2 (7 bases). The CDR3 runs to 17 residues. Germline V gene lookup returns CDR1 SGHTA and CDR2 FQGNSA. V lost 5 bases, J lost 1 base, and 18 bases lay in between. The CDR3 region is CASSQLVGGGAKNIQYF. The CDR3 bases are TGTGCCAGCAGCCAGTTGGTGGGAGGGGGGGCCAAAAACATTCAGTACTTC.

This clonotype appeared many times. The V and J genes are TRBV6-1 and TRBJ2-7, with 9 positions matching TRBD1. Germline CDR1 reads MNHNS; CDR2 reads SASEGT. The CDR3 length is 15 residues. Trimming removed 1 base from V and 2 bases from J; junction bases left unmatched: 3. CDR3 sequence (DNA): TGTGCCAGCAGTGAAGAAGGACAGGGGCCCTACGAGCAGTACTTC. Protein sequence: CASSEEGQGPYEQYF.

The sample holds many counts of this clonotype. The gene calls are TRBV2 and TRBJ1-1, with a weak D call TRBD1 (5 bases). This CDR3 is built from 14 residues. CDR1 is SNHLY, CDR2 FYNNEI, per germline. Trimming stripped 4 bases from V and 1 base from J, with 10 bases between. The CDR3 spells CASSGDRPNTEAFF. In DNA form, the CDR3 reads TGTGCCAGCAGTGGAGACAGACCGAACACTGAAGCTTTCTTT.

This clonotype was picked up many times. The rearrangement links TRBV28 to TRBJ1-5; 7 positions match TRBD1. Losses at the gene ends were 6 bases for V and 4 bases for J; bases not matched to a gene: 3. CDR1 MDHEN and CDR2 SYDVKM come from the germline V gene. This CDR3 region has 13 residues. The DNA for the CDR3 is TGTGCCAGCAGGGACAGGAGTAATCAGCCCCAGCATTTT. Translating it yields CASRDRSNQPQHF.

CDR3: CASSLDRGPNQPQHF. The DNA for the CDR3 is TGCGCCAGCAGCCTGGACAGGGGGCCCAATCAGCCCCAGCATTTT. V usage is TRBV5-1 and J usage is TRBJ1-5, with TRBD1 matching over 11 bases. Looked up from germline, CDR1 is SGHRS and CDR2 is YFSETQ. V shed 4 bases, J shed 3 bases, and the junction held 3 bases outside the gene matches. The CDR3 is made up of 15 amino acids.

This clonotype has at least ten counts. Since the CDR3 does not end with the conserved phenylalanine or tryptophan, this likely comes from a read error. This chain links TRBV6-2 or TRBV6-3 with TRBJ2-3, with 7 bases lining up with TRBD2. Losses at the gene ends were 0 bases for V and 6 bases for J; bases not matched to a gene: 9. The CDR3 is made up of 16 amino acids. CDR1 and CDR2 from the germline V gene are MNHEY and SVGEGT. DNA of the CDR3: TGTGCCAGCAGTTACTCGATCGGAGGGAGGGCCGATACGCAGTATGTT. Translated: CASSYSIGGRADTQYV.

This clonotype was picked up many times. The CDR3 sequence: CASSLVGQGTYNEQFF. CDR3 DNA sequence: TGTGCCAGCAGTTTGGTGGGACAGGGGACTTACAATGAGCAGTTCTTC. The chain links TRBV28 to TRBJ2-1, with 10 positions matching TRBD1. The CDR3 totals 16 residues. The V segment lost 3 bases and the J segment 4 bases; nucleotides outside the gene matches: 6. Germline values: CDR1 MDHEN, CDR2 SYDVKM.

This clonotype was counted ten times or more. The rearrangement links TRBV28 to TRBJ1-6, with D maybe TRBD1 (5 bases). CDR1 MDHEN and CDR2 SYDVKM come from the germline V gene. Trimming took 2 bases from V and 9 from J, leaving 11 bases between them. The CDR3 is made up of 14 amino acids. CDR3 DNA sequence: TGTGCCAGCAGTTTAGCGCAGGGTACTTCACCCCTCCACTTT. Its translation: CASSLAQGTSPLHF. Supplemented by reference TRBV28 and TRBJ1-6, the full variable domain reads DVKVTQSSRYLVKRTGEKVFLECVQDMDHENMFWYRQDPGLGLRLIYFSYDVKMKEKGDIPEGYSVSREKKERFSLILESASTNQTSMYLCASSLAQGTSPLHFGNGTRLTVT.

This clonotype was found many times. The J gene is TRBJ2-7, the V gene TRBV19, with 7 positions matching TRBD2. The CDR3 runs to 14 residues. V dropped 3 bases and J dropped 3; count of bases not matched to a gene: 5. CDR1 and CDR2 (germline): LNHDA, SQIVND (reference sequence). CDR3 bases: TGTGCCAGTAGTATGAGGGAGGGGTACTACGAGCAGTACTTC. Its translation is CASSMREGYYEQYF.

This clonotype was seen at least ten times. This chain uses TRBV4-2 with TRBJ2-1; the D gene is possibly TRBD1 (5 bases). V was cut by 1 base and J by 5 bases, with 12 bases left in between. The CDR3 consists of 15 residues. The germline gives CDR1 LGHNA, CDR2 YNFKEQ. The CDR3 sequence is CASSQGQGSHNEQFF. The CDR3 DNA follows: TGTGCCAGCAGCCAAGGCCAGGGATCCCACAATGAGCAGTTCTTC.

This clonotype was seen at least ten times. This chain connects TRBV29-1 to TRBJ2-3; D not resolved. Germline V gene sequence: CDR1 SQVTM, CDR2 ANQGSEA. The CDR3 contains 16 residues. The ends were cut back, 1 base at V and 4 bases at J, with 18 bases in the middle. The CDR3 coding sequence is TGCAGCGTTGAAGCCTGGGGTCTGAGCGCATCAGATACGCAGTATTTT. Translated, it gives CSVEAWGLSASDTQYF.

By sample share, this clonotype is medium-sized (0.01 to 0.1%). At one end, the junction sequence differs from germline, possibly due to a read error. The CDR3 DNA reads TGTGCCAGCAGCCAAGATTCGACTAGCGGGGGGATTTACGTGCAGTACTTC. Residues: CASSQDSTSGGIYVQYF. J is TRBJ2-7 and V is TRBV4-2, with 13 bases fitting TRBD2. The CDR3 sequence is 17 residues long. Per the germline V gene, CDR1 is LGHNA and CDR2 is YNFKEQ.

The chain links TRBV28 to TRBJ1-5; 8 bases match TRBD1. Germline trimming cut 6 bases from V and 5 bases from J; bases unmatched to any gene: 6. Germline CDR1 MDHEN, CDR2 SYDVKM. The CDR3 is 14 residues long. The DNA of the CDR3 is TGTGCCAGCAGCCCTCAGACAGGGGATCAGCCCCAGCATTTT. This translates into CASSPQTGDQPQHF.

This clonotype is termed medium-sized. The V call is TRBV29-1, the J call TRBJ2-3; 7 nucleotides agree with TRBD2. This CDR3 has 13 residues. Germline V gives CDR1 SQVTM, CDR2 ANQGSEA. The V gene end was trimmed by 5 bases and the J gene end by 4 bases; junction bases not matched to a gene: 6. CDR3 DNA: TGCAGCGTTCGCGGGAGTTTCGCAGATACGCAGTATTTT. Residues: CSVRGSFADTQYF.

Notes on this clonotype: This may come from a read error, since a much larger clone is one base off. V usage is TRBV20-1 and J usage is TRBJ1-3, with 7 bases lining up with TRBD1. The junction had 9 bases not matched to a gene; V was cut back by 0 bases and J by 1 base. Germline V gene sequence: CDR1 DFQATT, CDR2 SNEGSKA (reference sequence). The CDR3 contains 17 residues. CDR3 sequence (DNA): TGCAGTGCTAGAGATCAGGACAGGCCCCTATCTGGAAACACCATATATTTT. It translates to CSARDQDRPLSGNTIYF.

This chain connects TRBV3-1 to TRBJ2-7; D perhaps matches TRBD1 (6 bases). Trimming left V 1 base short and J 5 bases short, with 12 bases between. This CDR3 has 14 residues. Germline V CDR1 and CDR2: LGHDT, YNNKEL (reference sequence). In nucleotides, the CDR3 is TGTGCCAGCAGCCAAGTCGTGGACAGCCACGAGCAGTACTTC. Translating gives CASSQVVDSHEQYF.

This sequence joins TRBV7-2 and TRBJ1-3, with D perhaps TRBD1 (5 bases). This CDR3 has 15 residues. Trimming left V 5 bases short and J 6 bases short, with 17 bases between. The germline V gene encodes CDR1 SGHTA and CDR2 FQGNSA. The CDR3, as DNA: TGTGCCAGCAGCCCCCAGACCGGACACCTAAACACCATATATTTT. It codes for CASSPQTGHLNTIYF.